The 18 T cell receptor beta chains below come from one sample, sequenced in a study of T cell responses to AZD1222 COVID-19 vaccine. Libraries were prepared by immunoSEQ multiplex PCR; TCRdb keeps only in-frame clonotypes and omits some of them. The table has roughly 100,000 clones, approximately 88% seen once; the top ten hold 14%. Here the sequenced sample was peripheral blood, taken 28 days after the second AZD1222 dose. All receptors come from an adult who received the AZD1222 COVID-19 vaccine.

V is TRBV11-2 and J is TRBJ2-7, with TRBD2 matching over 7 bases. Germline CDR1 reads SGHAT; CDR2 reads FQNNGV. The CDR3 is 18 residues long. The trim removed 0 bases at V and 3 bases at J, leaving 14 bases unmatched. The chain's CDR3 is CASSLDMRGLPNFYEQYF. As DNA, the CDR3 is TGTGCCAGCAGCTTAGATATGAGGGGACTACCAAATTTCTACGAGCAGTACTTC.

The sample holds a few counts of this clone. The V and J genes are TRBV19 and TRBJ2-2, with D unresolved. This CDR3 spans 12 amino acids. Deletions cut 6 bases from V and 6 bases from J, with 8 bases between. Germline-derived CDR1 and CDR2 are LNHDA and SQIVND (reference sequence). CDR3 region: CASRVTPGELFF. CDR3 sequence (DNA): TGTGCCAGTAGGGTCACCCCCGGGGAGCTGTTTTTT.

The chain is built from TRBV27 and TRBJ1-6; D call uncertain. The germline V and J ends were trimmed by 5 bases and 10 bases, with 9 bases remaining between them. Germline values: CDR1 MNHEY, CDR2 SMNVEV (reference sequence). The CDR3 is 12 amino acids. This chain's CDR3 is CASSLRKSPLHF. In nucleotides, the CDR3 is TGTGCCAGCAGTCTCAGAAAGTCACCCCTCCACTTT.

The rearrangement links TRBV6-2 or TRBV6-3 to TRBJ1-5; no firm D call. The CDR3 spans 15 residues. With 6 bases removed from V and 6 bases from J, the gap between germline ends came to 18 bases. CDR1 is MNHEY, CDR2 SVGEGT, per germline. Here the CDR3 reads CASSPRRDWSQPQHF. The CDR3 DNA sequence: TGTGCCAGCAGCCCGAGGAGGGATTGGAGTCAGCCCCAGCATTTT.

The chain couples TRBV27 to TRBJ1-6; the match to TRBD1 covers 9 bases. CDR3 length: 15 amino acids. V was clipped by 8 bases and J by 6 bases; unmatched bases: 8. CDR1 and CDR2 (germline): MNHEY, SMNVEV (reference sequence). Written as DNA, the CDR3 is TGTGCCAGCCTCCGGGACAGGGAGAGTAATTCACCCCTCCACTTT. Residues: CASLRDRESNSPLHF.

The chain uses TRBV9 and TRBJ1-1, with D perhaps TRBD1 (6 bases). The CDR3 length is 14 residues. V lost 4 bases and J lost 4, with 14 bases in between. CDR1 SGDLS and CDR2 YYNGEE come from the germline V gene. CDR3 in DNA: TGTGCCAGCAGCCCCCACAGGGCGGGCACTGAAGCTTTCTTT. It codes for CASSPHRAGTEAFF.

The chain is built from TRBV3-1 (or the pseudogene TRBV3-2) and TRBJ2-7; D possibly corresponds to TRBD2 (6 bases). CDR1 is LGHDT, CDR2 YNNKEL, per germline (reference sequence). V shed 1 base and J shed 3 bases, with 13 bases lying between them. This CDR3 spans 15 amino acids. The DNA for the CDR3 is TGTGCCAGCAGCCAAGGGGGAACCGGGGGCTACGAGCAGTACTTC. Protein sequence: CASSQGGTGGYEQYF.

The J gene is TRBJ1-1, the V gene TRBV4-1; 11 bases line up with TRBD1. CDR1 is MGHRA, CDR2 YSYEKL, per germline. The trim removed 3 bases at V and 0 bases at J, leaving 15 bases unmatched. CDR3 size: 20 residues. This chain's CDR3 is CASSHPGQGAPVRVNTEAFF. CDR3 in DNA: TGCGCCAGCAGCCATCCCGGACAGGGGGCGCCGGTAAGGGTGAACACTGAAGCTTTCTTT.

V gene TRBV30 combines with J gene TRBJ2-3; TRBD1 matches 11 bases. The CDR3 length is 15 residues. Germline V gene lookup returns CDR1 GTSNPN and CDR2 SVGIG (reference sequence). With 3 bases clipped from V and 5 bases from J, the junction kept 7 bases outside the gene matches. The CDR3 DNA reads as TGTGCCTGGAGCTATTCGGGACAGGGGGGAGATACGCAGTATTTT. It encodes CAWSYSGQGGDTQYF.

The chain is built from TRBV5-4 and TRBJ2-2; the match to TRBD2 covers 16 bases. There are 17 residues in the CDR3. V lost 4 bases, J lost 6 bases, and 6 bases stayed unmatched. Germline V lookup: CDR1 SGHNT, CDR2 YYREEE (reference sequence). CDR3 DNA sequence: TGTGCCAGCAGCGGGGGACTAGCGGGGGGGCCCGCCGGGGAGCTGTTTTTT. The encoded protein is CASSGGLAGGPAGELFF. Full variable domain (outside the CDR3, taken from reference TRBV5-4 and TRBJ2-2): ETGVTQSPTHLIKTRGQQVTLRCSSQSGHNTVSWYQQALGQGPQFIFQYYREEENGRGNFPPRFSGLQFPNYSSELNVNALELDDSALYLCASSGGLAGGPAGELFFGEGSRLTVL.

This clone has only one observation. This chain joins TRBV5-6 and TRBJ2-2; 12 bases map to TRBD2. V lost 2 bases, J lost 5 bases, and 13 bases stayed unmatched. CDR3 length equals 19 residues. Germline CDR1 is SGHDT and CDR2 is YYEEEE. The CDR3 sequence is CASSFEVTSGGQETGELFF. CDR3 nucleotide sequence: TGTGCCAGCAGCTTCGAGGTCACTAGCGGGGGGCAGGAGACCGGGGAGCTGTTTTTT.

This rearrangement joins TRBV7-2 to TRBJ1-6; 7 bases fit TRBD1. Germline CDR1 is SGHTA and CDR2 is FQGNSA. The CDR3 contains 18 residues. Germline trimming cut 5 bases from V and 0 bases from J; bases unmatched to any gene: 10. DNA for the CDR3: TGTGCCAGCAGCCAAGACAGGGTCCTCAGCTCCTATAATTCACCCCTCCACTTT. Translated, it gives CASSQDRVLSSYNSPLHF.

This clone was detected only a few times. Germline and junction disagree at one end, which may indicate a read error. The same CDR3 also results from other DNA sequences found in this sample. CDR3 nucleotides: TGCGCCAGCAGGCAAGGTGCCAACACCGGGGAGCTGTTTTTT. Translation gives CASRQGANTGELFF. The rearrangement uses TRBV4-1 and TRBJ2-2; D uncertain. CDR1 and CDR2 from the germline V gene are MGHRA and YSYEKL. The CDR3 runs 14 residues.

V is TRBV7-3 and J is TRBJ2-1, with 7 bases identical to TRBD1. The length of the CDR3 is 14 residues. Germline values: CDR1 SGHTA, CDR2 FQGTGA. V shed 0 bases and J 9 bases; nucleotides not matched to a gene: 5. CDR3 DNA: TGTGCCAGCAGCTTAACGGAAGGGGGCACTGAGCAGTTCTTC. Amino acids: CASSLTEGGTEQFF.

This rearrangement joins TRBV9 to TRBJ2-1; D not resolved. The CDR3 is 12 amino acids. Germline assignment: CDR1 SGDLS and CDR2 YYNGEE. Trimming removed 0 bases at V and 9 bases at J, with 7 bases between. The CDR3 DNA sequence: TGTGCCAGCAGCGTAGCGGAAGTTGAGCAGTTCTTC. Encoded protein: CASSVAEVEQFF.

This sequence joins TRBV10-3 and TRBJ2-1; D gene ambiguous. Germline CDR1 reads ENHRY; CDR2 reads SYGVKD. This CDR3 is 13 amino acids long. Trimming stripped 5 bases from V and 0 bases from J, with 5 bases between. This CDR3 reads CAISRTSYNEQFF. Here the CDR3 DNA reads TGTGCCATCAGTAGGACCTCCTACAATGAGCAGTTCTTC.

This chain uses TRBV10-1 with TRBJ1-1; no firm D call. V dropped 4 bases and J dropped 1 base, with 10 bases sitting between them. The CDR3 runs 14 residues. The V gene's germline CDR1 is WNHNN and CDR2 SYGVQD (reference sequence). The CDR3 nucleotides read TGCGCCAGCAGTGCTGATCTGGGGAACACTGAAGCTTTCTTT. Protein product: CASSADLGNTEAFF.

V usage is TRBV18 and J usage is TRBJ2-1, with 7 bases identical to TRBD2. The ends lost 5 bases at V and 9 bases at J; junction bases unmatched: 4. Germline V gene lookup returns CDR1 KGHSH and CDR2 LQKENI. The CDR3 contains 12 residues. This CDR3 is CASSTSGGEQFF. CDR3 nucleotides: TGTGCCAGCTCAACCTCGGGGGGTGAGCAGTTCTTC.